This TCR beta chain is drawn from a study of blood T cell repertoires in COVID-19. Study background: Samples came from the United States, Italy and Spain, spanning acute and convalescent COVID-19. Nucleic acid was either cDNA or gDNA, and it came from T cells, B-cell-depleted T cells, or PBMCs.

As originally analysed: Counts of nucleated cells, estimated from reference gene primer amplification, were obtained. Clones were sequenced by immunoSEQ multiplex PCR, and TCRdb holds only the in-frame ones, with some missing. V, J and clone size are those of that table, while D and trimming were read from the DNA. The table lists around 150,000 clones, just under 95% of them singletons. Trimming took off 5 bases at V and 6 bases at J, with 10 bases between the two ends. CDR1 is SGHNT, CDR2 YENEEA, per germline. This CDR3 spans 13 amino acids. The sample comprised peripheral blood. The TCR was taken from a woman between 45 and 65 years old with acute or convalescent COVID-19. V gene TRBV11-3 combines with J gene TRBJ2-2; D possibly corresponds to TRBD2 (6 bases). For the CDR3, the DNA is TGTGCCAGCAGCCCTAGACTAGCCGGGGAGCTGTTTTTT. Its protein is CASSPRLAGELFF. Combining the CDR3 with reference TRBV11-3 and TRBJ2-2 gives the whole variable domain EAGVVQSPRYKIIEKKQPVAFWCNPISGHNTLYWYLQNLGQGPELLIRYENEEAVDDSQLPKDRFSAERLKGVDSTLKIQPAELGDSAVYLCASSPRLAGELFFGEGSRLTVL.